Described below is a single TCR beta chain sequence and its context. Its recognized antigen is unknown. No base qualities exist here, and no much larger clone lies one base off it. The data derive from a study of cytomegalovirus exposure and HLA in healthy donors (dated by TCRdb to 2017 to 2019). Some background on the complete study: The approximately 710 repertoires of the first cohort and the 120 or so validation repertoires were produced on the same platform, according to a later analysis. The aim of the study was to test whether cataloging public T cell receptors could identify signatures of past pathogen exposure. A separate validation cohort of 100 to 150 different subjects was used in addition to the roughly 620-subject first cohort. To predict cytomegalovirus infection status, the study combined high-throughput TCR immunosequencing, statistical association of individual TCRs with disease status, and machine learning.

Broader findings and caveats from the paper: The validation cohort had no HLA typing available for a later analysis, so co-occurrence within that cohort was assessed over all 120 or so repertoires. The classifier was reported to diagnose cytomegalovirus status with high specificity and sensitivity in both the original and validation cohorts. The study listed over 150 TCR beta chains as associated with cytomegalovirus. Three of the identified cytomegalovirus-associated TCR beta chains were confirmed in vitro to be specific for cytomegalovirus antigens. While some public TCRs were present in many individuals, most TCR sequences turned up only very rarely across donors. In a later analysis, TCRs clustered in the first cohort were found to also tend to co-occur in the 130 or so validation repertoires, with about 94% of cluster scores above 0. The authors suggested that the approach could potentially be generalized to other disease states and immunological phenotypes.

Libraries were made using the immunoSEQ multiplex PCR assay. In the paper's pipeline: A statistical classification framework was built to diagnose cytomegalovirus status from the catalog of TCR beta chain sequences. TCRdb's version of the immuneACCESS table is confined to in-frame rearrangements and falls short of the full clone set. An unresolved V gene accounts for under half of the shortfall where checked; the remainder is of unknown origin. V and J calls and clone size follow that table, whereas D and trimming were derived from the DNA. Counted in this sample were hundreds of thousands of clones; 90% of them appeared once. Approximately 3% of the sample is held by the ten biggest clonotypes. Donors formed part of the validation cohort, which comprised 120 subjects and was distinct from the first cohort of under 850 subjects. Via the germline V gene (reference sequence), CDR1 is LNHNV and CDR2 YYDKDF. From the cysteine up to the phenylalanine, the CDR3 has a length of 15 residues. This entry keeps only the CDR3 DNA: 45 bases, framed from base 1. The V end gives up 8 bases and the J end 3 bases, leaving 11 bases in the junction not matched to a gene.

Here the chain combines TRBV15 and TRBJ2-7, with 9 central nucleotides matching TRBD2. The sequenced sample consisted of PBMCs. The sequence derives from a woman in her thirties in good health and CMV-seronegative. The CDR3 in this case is CATGPRGGAYYEQYF. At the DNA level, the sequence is TGTGCCACCGGCCCGCGGGGGGGGGCATACTACGAGCAGTACTTC.